What follows are 15 T cell receptor beta chains derived from one specimen sequenced in a study of shared clonotypes between healthy human individuals. Some clones are missing from TCRdb's copy, which holds only in-frame ones; the method was immunoSEQ multiplex PCR. The sample contains over a million clones, roughly 97% of which appear only once. Sequenced sample: naive CD4+ T cells sorted from blood. The subset was: CD45RA+ positively selected. These TCRs come from a man aged 30 to 39 in good health.

This chain connects TRBV29-1 to TRBJ2-2, with 11 bases identical to TRBD1. The CDR3 loop spans 13 amino acids. Per the germline V gene, CDR1 is SQVTM and CDR2 is ANQGSEA. With V trimmed by 5 bases and J by 7 bases, 3 bases remained unmatched. The CDR3 DNA sequence: TGCAGCGTTCGGGACAGGGGGATCGGGGAGCTGTTTTTT. Translation gives CSVRDRGIGELFF.

V usage is TRBV7-9 and J usage is TRBJ2-2; either TRBD1 or TRBD2 may fit D (6 bases each). Trimming took off 11 bases at V and 0 bases at J, with 25 bases between the two ends. Germline lookup yields CDR1 SEHNR and CDR2 FQNEAQ (reference sequence). This CDR3 region has 18 residues. Here the CDR3 reads CALWRGSHPFANTGELFF. The CDR3 DNA follows: TGTGCCCTCTGGAGGGGGTCCCACCCGTTCGCGAACACCGGGGAGCTGTTTTTT.

This rearrangement joins TRBV7-9 to TRBJ2-1, with 7 bases identical to TRBD2. The ends lost 4 bases at V and 6 bases at J; junction bases unmatched: 6. The CDR3 runs 14 residues. From germline, CDR1 is SEHNR and CDR2 FQNEAQ (reference sequence). The CDR3, as DNA: TGTGCCAGCAGCTCGGGGGGTAATGTCAATGAGCAGTTCTTC. This gives the protein CASSSGGNVNEQFF.

The genes are TRBV29-1 and TRBJ2-3; D is perhaps TRBD1 (5 bases). Trimming took 6 bases from V and 2 from J, leaving 15 bases between them. The CDR3 has 14 amino acids. Germline V CDR1 and CDR2: SQVTM, ANQGSEA. CDR3 protein: CSVIPRQPTDTQYF. CDR3 DNA: TGCAGCGTCATACCGAGACAGCCCACAGATACGCAGTATTTT.

CDR3 coding DNA: TGTGCCATCAGTGAGGGGGCCACAGATACGCAGTATTTT. It specifies CAISEGATDTQYF. This chain connects TRBV10-3 to TRBJ2-3; D might be TRBD1 (5 bases). Trimming removed 2 bases at V and 2 bases at J, with 5 bases between. The CDR3 has 13 amino acids. Germline CDR1 is ENHRY and CDR2 is SYGVKD.

Remarks on this clone: Other DNA sequences in the sample encode the same CDR3. The rearrangement links TRBV18 to TRBJ2-5; 8 nucleotides line up with TRBD1. Germline trimming cut 2 bases from V and 5 bases from J; bases unmatched to any gene: 1. The CDR3 is made up of 13 amino acids. Germline V CDR1 and CDR2: KGHSH, LQKENI. CDR3 region: CASSPRDRETQYF. The CDR3 DNA reads as TGTGCCAGCTCACCAAGGGACAGGGAGACCCAGTACTTC.

This rearrangement joins TRBV4-3 to TRBJ1-1; 8 bases fit TRBD1. Unmatched junction bases numbered 10, after V lost 0 bases and J lost 1 base. The CDR3 extends over 18 amino acids. Germline lookup yields CDR1 LGHNA and CDR2 YSLEER. The CDR3 here is CASSQDPATGGANTEAFF. CDR3 DNA sequence: TGCGCCAGCAGCCAAGATCCAGCCACAGGGGGGGCGAACACTGAAGCTTTCTTT.

In regard to this clone: Distinct nucleotide sequences in the sample also encode this CDR3. The chain recombines TRBV20-1 with TRBJ2-7; D is unresolved. V was pared by 5 bases and J by 7 bases, with 12 bases between. Germline CDR1 is DFQATT and CDR2 is SNEGSKA (reference sequence). The CDR3 sequence is 11 residues long. In nucleotides, the CDR3 is TGCAGTGCTTGGGATACCCCAGAGCAGTACTTC. Amino acids: CSAWDTPEQYF.

The chain uses TRBV11-2 and TRBJ2-1; the D gene is possibly TRBD2 (7 bases). This CDR3 comprises 15 residues. Trimming left V 5 bases short and J 8 bases short, with 19 bases between. The germline V gene encodes CDR1 SGHAT and CDR2 FQNNGV. The CDR3: CASSKGGDVRDEQFF. As DNA, the CDR3 is TGTGCCAGCAGCAAGGGGGGGGACGTCAGGGATGAGCAGTTCTTC.

The V call is TRBV5-4, the J call TRBJ2-7; 9 bases fit TRBD1. CDR3 length equals 15 residues. CDR1 is SGHNT and CDR2 is YYREEE in the germline V gene (reference sequence). V lost 4 bases and J lost 1; bases outside the gene matches: 6. DNA of the CDR3: TGTGCCAGCAGCCCCCCGGGACAGGGTTCCTACGAGCAGTACTTC. It encodes CASSPPGQGSYEQYF.

The rearrangement joins TRBV28 to TRBJ2-3; the D is unclear. This CDR3 has 15 residues. V was cut by 5 bases and J by 1 base, with 13 bases left in between. Germline values: CDR1 MDHEN, CDR2 SYDVKM. The CDR3 reads CASSRIPVRTDTQYF. DNA of the CDR3: TGTGCCAGCAGTCGAATACCCGTACGCACAGATACGCAGTATTTT.

The chain carries TRBV2 and TRBJ1-5; 8 positions match TRBD1. Germline assignment: CDR1 SNHLY and CDR2 FYNNEI. The CDR3 length is 16 residues. Losses at the gene ends were 5 bases for V and 0 bases for J; bases not matched to a gene: 6. The CDR3 is CASSPDRGHSNQPQHF. The CDR3 bases are TGTGCCAGCAGTCCAGACAGGGGCCATAGCAATCAGCCCCAGCATTTT. Looking up the rest from reference TRBV2 and TRBJ1-5 gives the full variable domain: EPEVTQTPSHQVTQMGQEVILRCVPISNHLYFYWYRQILGQKVEFLVSFYNNEISEKSEIFDDQFSVERPDGSNFTLKIRSTKLEDSAMYFCASSPDRGHSNQPQHFGDGTRLSIL.

The chain joins TRBV5-3 to TRBJ2-7; D is perhaps TRBD1 (5 bases). TRBV5-3 is recorded as an ORF, its role being uncertain. Trimming took 0 bases from V and 3 from J, leaving 10 bases between them. This CDR3 is built from 14 residues. This CDR3 is CARSLARRDYEQYF. The DNA for the CDR3 is TGTGCCAGAAGCTTGGCTCGCAGGGACTACGAGCAGTACTTC.

The rearrangement uses TRBV18 and TRBJ2-7, with 7 bases identical to TRBD2. The CDR3 is 16 residues long. The germline gives CDR1 KGHSH, CDR2 LQKENI. J gave up 7 bases and V 1 base, and 13 bases lay outside the gene matches. DNA for the CDR3: TGTGCCAGCTCACCACTGCAAGTAGGGACTACGGAGGAGCAGTACTTC. It specifies CASSPLQVGTTEEQYF.

CDR3 coding DNA: TGTGCCAGCAGGTCGGGGTATAATTCACCCCTCCACTTT. Translating gives CASRSGYNSPLHF. This sequence joins TRBV27 and TRBJ1-6; D is unclear. CDR3 size: 13 residues. The germline CDR1 and CDR2 sequences are MNHEY and SMNVEV (reference sequence). Trimming stripped 6 bases from V and 4 bases from J, with 7 bases between.